This T cell receptor (beta chain) was captured by sequencing in a study of cytomegalovirus exposure and HLA in healthy donors. Study summary: Clustering assigned about 79% of the roughly 370 genotyped donors to the Caucasian-associated ancestry cluster.

60 Vbeta and 13 Jbeta primers were used in PCR. Original processing methods: Tens of millions of unique TCR beta chains, roughly 11 million of them shared, were counted by a later analysis. Sequencing used immunoSEQ multiplex PCR; TCRdb keeps in-frame clones, though not all of them. The DNA gave D and trimming, while V, J and clone size come from that table. Of about 270,000 clones in the sample, 75% to 90% are singletons; the top ten hold roughly 4%. The CDR3 runs to 14 residues. Trimming took 3 bases from V and 7 from J; bases not matched to a gene: 6. Germline assignment: CDR1 SGHDT and CDR2 YYEEEE.

This rearrangement joins TRBV5-6 to TRBJ1-1; 10 bases align to TRBD1. The source of this sequence is a man aged 35 to 55 in good health and CMV-seropositive. Sequenced material: PBMCs. The CDR3 DNA is TGTGCCAGCAGCTCCGTGACAGGGGGCATTGAAGCTTTCTTT. This gives the protein CASSSVTGGIEAFF. Combining the CDR3 with reference TRBV5-6 and TRBJ1-1 gives the whole variable domain DAGVTQSPTHLIKTRGQQVTLRCSPKSGHDTVSWYQQALGQGPQFIFQYYEEEERQRGNFPDRFSGHQFPNYSSELNVNALLLGDSALYLCASSSVTGGIEAFFGQGTRLTVV.